This T cell receptor beta chain was recorded in a study of blood T cells in healthy people across ages. With a J-beta primer mix and a sample-barcoded 5' primer, a second PCR ran about 7 to 12 cycles. Each CDR3 protein is one row after TCRdb ran MiXCR on the 5' RACE reads. Altogether some 900,000 distinct CDR3 sequences are present, 29% being singletons, with the ten largest covering 17%. This clonotype was recorded many times. This CDR3 is 15 amino acids long. V trimming: 6 bases; J trimming: 2 bases; junction bases outside the gene matches: 7. Germline CDR1 is MNHEY and CDR2 is SVGEGT. Sequencing input: blood. This sequence originates from a woman aged 80 or older in good health. V and J are TRBV6-2 or TRBV6-3 and TRBJ2-1; the match to TRBD1 covers 7 bases. As DNA, the CDR3 is TGTGCCAGCAGCGAGGACAGGCGAACCTACAATGAGCAGTTCTTC. Amino acids: CASSEDRRTYNEQFF.